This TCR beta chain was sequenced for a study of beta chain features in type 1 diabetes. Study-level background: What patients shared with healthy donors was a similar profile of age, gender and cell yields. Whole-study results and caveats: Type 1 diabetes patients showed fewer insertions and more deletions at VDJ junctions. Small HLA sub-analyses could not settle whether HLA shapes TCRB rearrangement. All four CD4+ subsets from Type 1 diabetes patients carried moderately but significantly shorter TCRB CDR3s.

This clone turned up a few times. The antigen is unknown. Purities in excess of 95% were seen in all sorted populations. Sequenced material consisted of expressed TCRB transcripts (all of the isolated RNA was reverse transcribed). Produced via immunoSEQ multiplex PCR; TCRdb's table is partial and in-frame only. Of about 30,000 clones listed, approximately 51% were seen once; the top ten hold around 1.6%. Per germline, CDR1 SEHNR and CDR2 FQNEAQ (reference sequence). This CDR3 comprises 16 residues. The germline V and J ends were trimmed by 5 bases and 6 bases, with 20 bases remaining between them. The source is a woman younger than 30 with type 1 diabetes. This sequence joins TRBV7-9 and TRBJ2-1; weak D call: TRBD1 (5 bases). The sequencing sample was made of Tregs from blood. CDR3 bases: TGTGCCAGCAGCCCCAGAGATGTGGGGCGTCGCAATGAGCAGTTCTTC. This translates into CASSPRDVGRRNEQFF.